The 8 T cell receptor beta chains listed next were all sequenced from one sample in a study of regulatory T cells in long-lasting Graves disease. With iRepertoire HTBI primers and Arm-PCR of CDR3 regions, TCR beta libraries were built. MiXCR was run by TCRdb on the multiplex PCR reads, yielding one entry per CDR3 protein. Among roughly 610,000 distinct CDR3 sequences listed, roughly a sixth were seen once. Noted time point: newly diagnosed GD, antithyroid drugs for less than 3 months. From PBMCs, RNA was extracted and then used to make the TCR library. The same data also contributed to another study, on T cells in Graves' hyperthyroidism and ophthalmopathy.

The specimen was peripheral blood mononuclear cells (PBMCs), collected at new diagnosis, from a patient treated with antithyroid drugs. Receptors originate from a man between 18 and 29 years old with Graves disease.

V and J are TRBV6-5 and TRBJ1-6; D is ambiguous. The CDR3 extends over 12 amino acids. V was shortened by 4 bases and J by 13 bases, with 11 bases between the two germline ends. The germline CDR1 and CDR2 sequences are MNHEY and SVGAGI. As DNA, the CDR3 is TGTGCCAGCAGTTCCCAACAAGGGCCCCTCCACTTT. Encoded protein: CASSSQQGPLHF.

The chain combines TRBV14 with TRBJ2-7; 9 bases agree with TRBD1. The CDR3 length is 14 residues. The junction had 4 bases not matched to a gene; V was cut back by 5 bases and J by 2 bases. Germline V gene sequence: CDR1 SGHDN, CDR2 FVKESK. The CDR3 nucleotides read TGTGCCAGCAGCTGGACAGGGGAGACCTACGAGCAGTACTTC. Translation gives CASSWTGETYEQYF.

At least ten counts were recorded for this clonotype. The J gene is TRBJ1-2, the V gene TRBV29-1; TRBD1 matches at 8 bases. V lost 6 bases, J lost 0 bases, and 12 bases stayed unmatched. The CDR3 length is 16 residues. Germline V gene data show CDR1 as SQVTM and CDR2 as ANQGSEA. CDR3 coding DNA: TGCAGCGTCCCCAGGAAAGGACAGGGCCCTAACTATGGCTACACCTTC. This sequence encodes CSVPRKGQGPNYGYTF.

This clonotype was counted at least ten times. The rearrangement uses TRBV20-1 and TRBJ1-5; a weak D match, TRBD1 (6 bases). Trimming pared 4 bases from V and 7 bases from J, leaving 23 bases between. CDR1 and CDR2 from the germline V gene are DFQATT and SNEGSKA (reference sequence). The CDR3 runs 16 residues. CDR3 sequence reads: CSAISGGRGFGQPQHF. The CDR3, as DNA: TGCAGTGCTATCTCCGGGGGGCGAGGATTCGGACAGCCCCAGCATTTT.

This clonotype was detected a few times. This chain connects TRBV19 to TRBJ2-7; TRBD1 aligns across 7 bases. The CDR3 is made up of 13 amino acids. Germline V CDR1 and CDR2: LNHDA, SQIVND (reference sequence). V lost 6 bases, J lost 1 base, and 3 bases stayed unmatched. CDR3: CASSGTVSYEQYF. In DNA, the CDR3 is TGTGCCAGTAGCGGGACAGTTTCCTACGAGCAGTACTTC.

This clonotype was recorded at least ten times. The chain couples TRBV27 to TRBJ2-7; D is unclear. CDR1 and CDR2 from the germline V gene are MNHEY and SMNVEV (reference sequence). V shed 2 bases and J shed 0 bases, with 8 bases lying between them. This CDR3 spans 14 amino acids. DNA of the CDR3: TGTGCCAGCAGTTTAAGACGAGACTCCTACGAGCAGTACTTC. As protein: CASSLRRDSYEQYF.

This clonotype was detected only a few times. A much larger clonotype is one base distant, so this may be a read error. The rearrangement joins TRBV3-1 to TRBJ1-1; D remains unclear. The CDR3 has 13 residues. Trimming took off 3 bases at V and 4 bases at J, with 9 bases between the two ends. CDR1 LGHDT and CDR2 YNNKEL come from the germline V gene (reference sequence). The CDR3 bases are TGTGCCAGCAGCCAGGGATCACGCACTGAAGCTTTCTTT. Translating gives CASSQGSRTEAFF. The full variable domain, rest sourced from reference TRBV3-1 and TRBJ1-1, is DTAVSQTPKYLVTQMGNDKSIKCEQNLGHDTMYWYKQDSKKFLKIMFSYNNKELIINETVPNRFSPKSPDKAHLNLHINSLELGDSAVYFCASSQGSRTEAFFGQGTRLTVV.

This clonotype was counted only a few times. The gene calls are TRBV20-1 and TRBJ2-7, with D hard to call. The V gene lost 3 bases and the J gene lost 2 bases, with 8 bases spanning the gap. Per germline, CDR1 DFQATT and CDR2 SNEGSKA (reference sequence). CDR3 size: 12 residues. CDR3 nucleotide sequence: TGCAGTGCTAGTCCCCAGACCTACGAGCAGTACTTC. Protein sequence: CSASPQTYEQYF.